This entry is about one T cell receptor (beta chain). The antigen it binds to is not known. Base qualities are not at hand, and no much larger clone is one base apart. For sequencing of the TCRbeta CDR3 region, genomic DNA was extracted from the sorted cells. TCRbeta CDR3 regions were sequenced using the immunoSEQ Assay. Not all clones reach the TCRdb copy of this immuneACCESS table, which keeps in-frame sequences only. Checked studies attribute under half of the gap to unresolved V genes and leave the rest unexplained. A total of tens of thousands of clones appear in this sample, approximately 80% of them only once. The ten biggest clones cover around 0.44% of the sample. These data come from a study of OX40 agonist ivuxolimab in advanced cancers. Turning to the overall study: Ivuxolimab, which targeted the costimulatory receptor OX40 (CD134), was an agonistic, fully human IgG2 monoclonal antibody. Intravenous ivuxolimab was administered to patients every 2 weeks at six dose levels: 0.01, 0.1, 0.3, 1.5, 3 and 10 mg/kg. Of the approximately 50 dose-escalation patients, hepatocellular carcinoma was present in roughly 19, melanoma in approximately 15, renal cell carcinoma in 9 and head and neck cancer in 9. A male proportion of 82.7% and a mean age of approximately 61 years, ranging from 23 to 79, were recorded for the dose-escalation cohort. Prior anti-PD-1, anti-PD-L1 or anti-CTLA-4 therapy was permitted, and 40% of dose-escalation patients had received checkpoint inhibitors. Three dose-escalation patients achieved partial responses, one with hepatocellular carcinoma and two with cutaneous melanoma. The purpose of peripheral TCRbeta sequencing was to test whether ivuxolimab changed TCR sequence diversity and led to clonal T-cell expansion. The paper reports the monotherapy dose-escalation portion (N of about 52 patients) of the phase I ivuxolimab trial.

The trial excluded patients who had a history of autoimmune disease or were on systemic immunosuppression. Peripheral blood for TCR sequencing was collected from all dose cohorts at baseline, on cycle 4 day 1, and on cycle 7 day 1. The samples were taken from a phase I, first-in-human, multicenter, open-label dose-escalation trial of ivuxolimab. Adults with locally advanced or metastatic melanoma, renal cell carcinoma, hepatocellular carcinoma or head and neck squamous cell carcinoma were enrolled in the trial. CD4+ and CD8+ T cells were sorted separately from peripheral blood before TCR sequencing. The CDR3 covers 12 residues, taking in both the cysteine and the phenylalanine. The read is trimmed to its CDR3 DNA, 36 bases read in frame from base 1. Taken from the germline V gene, the CDR1 and CDR2 loops are SQVTM and ANQGSEA. After removal of 4 bases from V and 9 bases from J, the junction retains 1 base not matched to a gene.

Broad study findings and their caveats: Low levels of normalized T-cell clonal expansion were also seen in some nonresponding patients. Partial responders in the 0.1-3.0 mg/kg groups had among the lowest normalized peripheral clonal expansion, especially among CD8+ T cells. On average, CD8+ T cells showed more expanded clones than CD4+ T cells after ivuxolimab. At doses from 0.1 to 3.0 mg/kg, clonal expansion was seen in both CD4+ and CD8+ blood T cells between baseline and week 6. The antigen specificity of the peripheral T cells that underwent clonal expansion was not determined.

The sequence came from an adult with an advanced solid tumor such as melanoma, head and neck, liver or kidney cancer. This chain joins TRBV29-1 to TRBJ2-3, and 13 junctional nucleotides match TRBD2. This sample comprised CD4+ or CD8+ T cells sorted from blood, obtained in a trial of the OX40 agonist ivuxolimab. In nucleotides, the sequence is TGCAGCGTTGGGACTAGCGGGGGAACGCAGTATTTT. This is translated as CSVGTSGGTQYF.